Listed below are T cell receptor beta chains from one sample, sequenced in a study of blood T cell repertoires in COVID-19. Some clones are missing from TCRdb's copy, which holds only in-frame ones; the method was immunoSEQ multiplex PCR. The repertoire has 170,000 or so clones, 75% to 85% of them found once; the top ten carry 1.5% to 1.9%. What was sequenced was peripheral blood. The source of these receptors is a human donor in a cohort sampled during active COVID-19. Both conserved end residues are part of each CDR3. D genes are given only for firm matches. Clone sizes are given selectively: once, few, many, or a class where the clone is expanded.

>TRBJ1-4|-|-|TRBV28
TGTGCCAGCAGTTTGGGTATCCAGGGGGAAAAACTGTTTTTT
CASSLGIQGEKLFF
>TRBJ1-2|-|TRBD1|TRBV6-5
TGTGCCAGCAGTCCAACAGGGGAAGGCTACACCTTC
CASSPTGEGYTF
>TRBJ2-7|-|-|TRBV12-3/TRBV12-4
TGTGCCAGCAGTTTCACAGGAAACGAGCAGTACTTC
CASSFTGNEQYF
>TRBJ2-7|-|TRBD2|TRBV7-2
TGTGCCAGCAGCTTAGTAGTAGCGGGCCTCTCCTACGAGCAGTACTTC
CASSLVVAGLSYEQYF
>TRBJ1-6|-|-|TRBV10-1
TGCGCCAGCAGTGCAGGGACATTGGGTTCACCCCTCCACTTT
CASSAGTLGSPLHF
>TRBJ1-3|-|-|TRBV3-1/TRBV3-2
TGTGCCAGCAGCTACGACAGAGTCTCTGGAAACACCATATATTTT
CASSYDRVSGNTIYF
>TRBJ2-7|-|TRBD2|TRBV11-1
TGTGCCAGCAGCCGGCCGGGGGGTAGGGACGAGCAGTACTTC
CASSRPGGRDEQYF
>TRBJ2-2|few|-|TRBV11-2
TGTGCCAGCAGCCCCTCAGGGAAAAGGACCGGGGAGCTGTTTTTT
CASSPSGKRTGELFF
>TRBJ2-7|-|TRBD1|TRBV6-1
TGTGCCAGCAGTAAAGACCCGACAGGGACGAGCTACTACGAGCAGTACTTC
CASSKDPTGTSYYEQYF
>TRBJ2-3|-|TRBD2|TRBV2
TGTGCCAGCAGTGCGCTAGCGGGGAGGACAGATACGCAGTATTTT
CASSALAGRTDTQYF
>TRBJ2-7|-|-|TRBV5-1
TGCGCCAGCAGCTTGTTCCCAGGGGCGGGTTACGAGCAGTACTTC
CASSLFPGAGYEQYF
>TRBJ2-7|-|TRBD1|TRBV5-4
TGTGCCAGCAGCTTTGGGACAGGGGGTGAATACGAGCAGTACTTC
CASSFGTGGEYEQYF
>TRBJ1-2|-|-|TRBV11-2
TGTGCCAGCAGCTTAGCGGGGGGTTCTGGCTACACCTTC
CASSLAGGSGYTF
>TRBJ1-6|-|TRBD1|TRBV5-1
TGCGCCAGCAGCTTGTCGGCGACAGGGGGTTTATTAGGGTCACCCCTCCACTTT
CASSLSATGGLLGSPLHF
>TRBJ2-7|-|TRBD2|TRBV28
TGTGCCAGCCTCACAGGCGGGCTAGCGGGTTACGAGCAGTACTTC
CASLTGGLAGYEQYF
>TRBJ2-7|-|-|TRBV9
TGTGCCAGCAGCGTCTCGGGGGTACCTTACGAGCAGTACTTC
CASSVSGVPYEQYF
>TRBJ2-7|-|TRBD1|TRBV27
TGTGCCAGCAGTTTTGGACAGGTATACGAGCAGTACTTC
CASSFGQVYEQYF
>TRBJ1-1|-|-|TRBV19
TGTGCCAGTAGTATGATTCTGGGCATGAACACTGAAGCTTTCTTT
CASSMILGMNTEAFF
>TRBJ2-7|-|TRBD2|TRBV28
TGTGCCAGCAGTTTTTGGCGGGAGGGCTCCTACGAGCAGTACTTC
CASSFWREGSYEQYF
>TRBJ2-5|-|-|TRBV7-9
TGTGCCAGCAGCAAAGGACGCCTGAGGTTGGAGACCCAGTACTTC
CASSKGRLRLETQYF
>TRBJ1-2|-|-|TRBV28
TGTGCCAGCAGTCCGGCAGGGGCCTATGGCTACACCTTC
CASSPAGAYGYTF
>TRBJ1-1|-|-|TRBV10-3
TGTGCCATCAGTGTTCCAGGGTCGGTCACTGAAGCTTTCTTT
CAISVPGSVTEAFF
>TRBJ1-3|-|-|TRBV18
TGTGCCAGCTCACCCGGACACCCCGGATCAGCAGGAAACACCATATATTTT
CASSPGHPGSAGNTIYF